The 32 T cell receptor beta chains listed next were all sequenced from one sample in a study of T cells in localized non-small cell lung cancer. Only in-frame clones appear in the TCRdb table, and some are missing; sequencing was by immunoSEQ multiplex PCR. Of more than 25,000 clones listed, roughly nine tenths were seen once; the top ten hold 10%. The material sequenced was peripheral blood, taken before any cancer treatment. The receptor set was obtained from a woman aged 35 to 75 with stage I lung adenocarcinoma.

The V gene is TRBV13, the J gene TRBJ1-1; D not certain. Germline V CDR1 and CDR2: PRHDT, FYEKMQ (reference sequence). Trimming left V 1 base short and J 1 base short, with 7 bases between. The CDR3 extends over 14 amino acids. CDR3 residues: CASSLDSKNTEAFF. As DNA, the CDR3 is TGTGCCAGCAGCTTAGACAGCAAGAACACTGAAGCTTTCTTT.

J is TRBJ2-2 and V is TRBV30; no reliable D call. The CDR3 is 16 residues long. Per germline, CDR1 GTSNPN and CDR2 SVGIG (reference sequence). Trimming cost V 1 base and J 1 base, with 13 bases left between them. The CDR3 DNA reads as TGTGCCTGGAGTGGGTCTCGAGTGATGAACACCGGGGAGCTGTTTTTT. Its translation is CAWSGSRVMNTGELFF.

In its sample, this clone was seen a few times. The chain is built from TRBV10-3 and TRBJ1-2; D gene ambiguous. The V end was cut by 0 bases, the J end by 5 bases, with 10 bases between. The CDR3 runs 14 residues. Germline V gene lookup returns CDR1 ENHRY and CDR2 SYGVKD. The CDR3 sequence: CAISESWGGYGYTF. CDR3 nucleotide sequence: TGTGCCATCAGTGAGTCGTGGGGTGGGTATGGCTACACCTTC.

The gene calls are TRBV9 and TRBJ2-3, with TRBD1 matching 9 bases. The germline V gene has CDR1 SGDLS and CDR2 YYNGEE. V shed 3 bases, J shed 4 bases, and the junction held 12 bases outside the gene matches. The CDR3 sequence is 17 residues long. The CDR3 coding sequence is TGTGCCAGCAGCGCCCAACGGAACAGGGGGCCTGCAGATACGCAGTATTTT. Translated: CASSAQRNRGPADTQYF.

This chain uses TRBV28 with TRBJ2-3, with TRBD2 identical over 9 bases. V shed 6 bases, J shed 5 bases, and the junction held 9 bases outside the gene matches. Germline V gives CDR1 MDHEN, CDR2 SYDVKM. The CDR3 is 15 amino acids. This CDR3 reads CASRGGSGRRDTQYF. CDR3 sequence (DNA): TGTGCCAGCAGGGGGGGTAGCGGGAGAAGAGATACGCAGTATTTT. The whole variable domain, filled in from reference TRBV28 and TRBJ2-3, reads DVKVTQSSRYLVKRTGEKVFLECVQDMDHENMFWYRQDPGLGLRLIYFSYDVKMKEKGDIPEGYSVSREKKERFSLILESASTNQTSMYLCASRGGSGRRDTQYFGPGTRLTVL.

V usage is TRBV5-1 and J usage is TRBJ2-5; 10 bases line up with TRBD2. The CDR3 extends over 15 amino acids. Looked up from germline, CDR1 is SGHRS and CDR2 is YFSETQ. The V segment lost 4 bases and the J segment 2 bases; nucleotides outside the gene matches: 5. The CDR3 sequence is CASSRGTSVQETQYF. The CDR3, as DNA: TGCGCCAGCAGCCGCGGGACTAGCGTACAAGAGACCCAGTACTTC.

This clone was recorded only once. The genes are TRBV5-1 and TRBJ2-7, with TRBD2 identical over 7 bases. J gave up 5 bases and V 2 bases, and 10 bases lay outside the gene matches. The CDR3 length is 15 residues. Germline lookup yields CDR1 SGHRS and CDR2 YFSETQ. CDR3 DNA: TGCGCCAGCAGCTTAACAGCGGGACCCCTTAACGAGCAGTACTTC. Encoded protein: CASSLTAGPLNEQYF. The full variable domain, completed using reference TRBV5-1 and TRBJ2-7, is KAGVTQTPRYLIKTRGQQVTLSCSPISGHRSVSWYQQTPGQGLQFLFEYFSETQRNKGNFPGRFSGRQFSNSRSEMNVSTLELGDSALYLCASSLTAGPLNEQYFGPGTRLTVT.

This sequence joins TRBV9 and TRBJ2-2, with TRBD2 as a possible D gene (6 bases). Trimming removed 1 base from V and 1 base from J, with 17 bases in between. The CDR3 contains 18 residues. Germline loops: CDR1 SGDLS, CDR2 YYNGEE. CDR3 residues: CASSVTRDSSQNTGELFF. The CDR3 DNA reads as TGTGCCAGCAGCGTAACTAGGGACTCGTCGCAGAACACCGGGGAGCTGTTTTTT.

The chain carries TRBV6-1 and TRBJ1-2; 7 nucleotides align to TRBD1. The CDR3 has 13 residues. Germline values: CDR1 MNHNS, CDR2 SASEGT. V shed 6 bases and J 4 bases; nucleotides not matched to a gene: 5. CDR3 residues: CASSTRTGYGYTF. CDR3 bases: TGTGCCAGCAGCACCCGGACAGGCTATGGCTACACCTTC.

In DNA, the CDR3 is TGTGCCAGCAGCTTAGTAGTGACTAGCGGCAATGAGCAGTTCTTC. Translation gives CASSLVVTSGNEQFF. V usage is TRBV11-2 and J usage is TRBJ2-1, with 9 positions matching TRBD2. Looked up from germline, CDR1 is SGHAT and CDR2 is FQNNGV. The CDR3 is 15 residues long. V trimming: 1 base; J trimming: 6 bases; junction bases outside the gene matches: 4.

The CDR3 spells CASSLRGNYGYTF. The CDR3 nucleotides read TGTGCCAGCAGCTTGAGGGGGAACTATGGCTACACCTTC. V usage is TRBV5-6 and J usage is TRBJ1-2; TRBD1 might be the D (6 bases). CDR3 length: 13 amino acids. Per the germline V gene, CDR1 is SGHDT and CDR2 is YYEEEE. Between the trimmed V and J ends, which lost 1 base and 2 bases, there was a span of 6 bases.

The chain links TRBV28 to TRBJ2-3; D may match TRBD1 or TRBD2 (7 bases each). The CDR3 totals 13 residues. Germline CDR1 is MDHEN and CDR2 is SYDVKM. Trimming cost V 10 bases and J 3 bases, with 14 bases left between them. The CDR3: CANAGGATDTQYF. The CDR3 region has the DNA TGTGCCAACGCAGGGGGGGCTACAGATACGCAGTATTTT.

The gene calls are TRBV7-8 and TRBJ1-2; D perhaps matches TRBD1 (5 bases). This CDR3 spans 14 amino acids. V gave up 5 bases and J gave up 7 bases, with 17 bases separating them. Per the germline V gene, CDR1 is SGHVS and CDR2 is FQNEAQ. The CDR3 DNA sequence: TGTGCCAGCAGCCTAACAGGCCACGTTGGTGGCTACACCTTC. The encoded protein is CASSLTGHVGGYTF.

The V gene is TRBV28, the J gene TRBJ1-2, with a weak D call TRBD1 (6 bases). Trimming cost V 4 bases and J 8 bases, with 17 bases left between them. The CDR3 contains 14 residues. From germline, CDR1 is MDHEN and CDR2 SYDVKM. CDR3 coding DNA: TGTGCCAGCAGTTGGGGCAGGGGCTCATCGGGCTACACCTTC. Protein sequence: CASSWGRGSSGYTF.

This chain joins TRBV6-1 and TRBJ1-2, with TRBD1 matching over 8 bases. V gave up 3 bases and J gave up 1 base; unmatched junction bases: 13. There are 18 residues in the CDR3. CDR1 MNHNS and CDR2 SASEGT come from the germline V gene. The CDR3 bases are TGTGCCAGCAGTGACGAGCAGGGACAGGTATACGTTAACTATGGCTACACCTTC. As protein: CASSDEQGQVYVNYGYTF.

The DNA of the CDR3 is TGTGCCAGCAGTCCAGGGGGGGGTTATCAGCCCCAGCATTTT. Translating gives CASSPGGGYQPQHF. The rearrangement uses TRBV6-5 and TRBJ1-5; 7 bases are shared with TRBD1. The CDR3 is 14 residues long. V gave up 5 bases and J gave up 5 bases; unmatched junction bases: 6. Germline values: CDR1 MNHEY, CDR2 SVGAGI.

The J gene is TRBJ1-1, the V gene TRBV6-6, with 7 bases matching TRBD1. CDR3 length equals 14 residues. Germline trimming cut 7 bases from V and 6 bases from J; bases unmatched to any gene: 11. Per the germline V gene, CDR1 is MNHNY and CDR2 is SVGAGI (reference sequence). CDR3 coding DNA: TGTGCCAGCATCTATGGGGCAGGGGGACCTGAAGCTTTCTTT. This sequence encodes CASIYGAGGPEAFF.

The V and J genes are TRBV2 and TRBJ2-3; 10 nucleotides line up with TRBD2. The CDR3 runs 15 residues. Germline V gene data show CDR1 as SNHLY and CDR2 as FYNNEI. Losses at the gene ends were 2 bases for V and 5 bases for J; bases not matched to a gene: 4. CDR3 region: CASSETSGTIDTQYF. The CDR3 coding sequence is TGTGCCAGCAGTGAAACTAGCGGGACGATAGATACGCAGTATTTT.

The table lists this clone with a count of one. The gene calls are TRBV5-4 and TRBJ2-7; TRBD2 might be the D (6 bases). The V end was cut by 7 bases, the J end by 6 bases, with 23 bases between. CDR3 size: 15 residues. CDR1 is SGHNT and CDR2 is YYREEE in the germline V gene (reference sequence). In DNA, the CDR3 is TGTGCCAGCCGCAGGGAGACTAGTATAAGCTCCGAGCAGTACTTC. This encodes CASRRETSISSEQYF.

The chain joins TRBV28 to TRBJ2-5; 10 bases are shared with TRBD2. CDR3 size: 16 residues. CDR1 is MDHEN and CDR2 is SYDVKM in the germline V gene. The V gene end was trimmed by 8 bases and the J gene end by 2 bases; junction bases not matched to a gene: 11. DNA for the CDR3: TGTGCCAGCTCTAGTCCGGGACTAGCGTTTCAAGAGACCCAGTACTTC. Its protein product is CASSSPGLAFQETQYF.

The chain links TRBV5-6 to TRBJ2-3; D is possibly TRBD2 (6 bases). This CDR3 contains 13 residues. Germline V lookup: CDR1 SGHDT, CDR2 YYEEEE. V lost 2 bases and J lost 4, with 8 bases in between. CDR3 region: CASSFPSADTQYF. The CDR3 DNA sequence: TGTGCCAGCAGCTTCCCTAGCGCAGATACGCAGTATTTT. The complete variable domain, with remaining parts taken from reference TRBV5-6 and TRBJ2-3, reads DAGVTQSPTHLIKTRGQQVTLRCSPKSGHDTVSWYQQALGQGPQFIFQYYEEEERQRGNFPDRFSGHQFPNYSSELNVNALLLGDSALYLCASSFPSADTQYFGPGTRLTVL.

V and J are TRBV7-9 and TRBJ2-7; 9 positions match TRBD1. Germline V lookup: CDR1 SEHNR, CDR2 FQNEAQ (reference sequence). J lost 5 bases, V lost 4 bases, and 9 bases had no gene match. The CDR3 has 15 amino acids. As DNA, the CDR3 is TGTGCCAGCAGCTCCTTGGGACAGGGAAACAACGAGCAGTACTTC. Its translation: CASSSLGQGNNEQYF.

This chain joins TRBV19 and TRBJ1-1; 8 nucleotides agree with TRBD1. This CDR3 comprises 16 residues. Germline assignment: CDR1 LNHDA and CDR2 SQIVND (reference sequence). V dropped 4 bases and J dropped 2; count of bases not matched to a gene: 9. The CDR3 DNA follows: TGTGCCAGTAGTAGCCGGCAGGGGGCCCTCAACACTGAAGCTTTCTTT. Amino acids: CASSSRQGALNTEAFF.

The gene calls are TRBV10-3 and TRBJ2-3, with no clear D. Trimming removed 4 bases at V and 1 base at J, with 9 bases between. Germline lookup yields CDR1 ENHRY and CDR2 SYGVKD. The CDR3 has 14 residues. The CDR3 sequence is CAISGELRTDTQYF. The CDR3 region has the DNA TGTGCCATCAGTGGGGAACTACGCACAGATACGCAGTATTTT.

The J gene is TRBJ2-7, the V gene TRBV6-1; D is perhaps TRBD2 (5 bases). The CDR3 runs to 14 residues. V was cut by 4 bases and J by 6 bases, with 16 bases left in between. CDR1 is MNHNS and CDR2 is SASEGT in the germline V gene. The CDR3 loop is CASSAPGPEGEQYF. In DNA, the CDR3 is TGTGCCAGCAGTGCTCCGGGCCCCGAGGGCGAGCAGTACTTC.

The chain has TRBV6-1 and TRBJ1-5, with D hard to call. In germline, CDR1 is MNHNS, CDR2 SASEGT. The V end was cut by 2 bases, the J end by 7 bases, with 12 bases between. The CDR3 consists of 14 residues. CDR3 residues: CASSESTVGQPQHF. The CDR3 bases are TGTGCCAGCAGTGAATCTACCGTGGGGCAGCCCCAGCATTTT.

Comment on this clone: Other nucleotide sequences from this sample produce the same CDR3. CDR3 nucleotide sequence: TGTGCCAGCAGTGGGATCGGAACAGCTACGTTCTTC. Translated, it gives CASSGIGTATFF. This chain connects TRBV25-1 to TRBJ2-1, with D unclear. CDR1 MGHDK and CDR2 SYGVNS come from the germline V gene. Between the trimmed V and J ends, which lost 4 bases and 15 bases, there was a span of 16 bases. This CDR3 is 12 amino acids long.

The rearrangement uses TRBV25-1 and TRBJ2-1; 8 bases match TRBD1. Trimming cost V 5 bases and J 6 bases; bases outside gene matches: 9. The CDR3 length is 15 residues. Germline V gene lookup returns CDR1 MGHDK and CDR2 SYGVNS. CDR3 DNA sequence: TGTGCCAGCAGTCCAGGGAACAGGGGGATCAATGAGCAGTTCTTC. Its translation: CASSPGNRGINEQFF.

A word on this clone: At one end, the junction sequence differs from germline, possibly due to a read error. V gene TRBV6-6 combines with J gene TRBJ1-6; D may be TRBD1 (6 bases). Germline V lookup: CDR1 MNHNY, CDR2 SVGAGI (reference sequence). This CDR3 is 15 amino acids long. The CDR3 region is CASSNSGDYNSPLHF. For the CDR3, the DNA is TGTGCCAGCAGTAACTCAGGGGATTATAATTCACCCCTCCACTTT.

This clone has a single count. V usage is TRBV7-9 and J usage is TRBJ1-2; 11 bases are shared with TRBD1. V shed 1 base and J 4 bases; nucleotides not matched to a gene: 8. Germline V gene lookup returns CDR1 SEHNR and CDR2 FQNEAQ (reference sequence). The CDR3 loop spans 17 amino acids. The CDR3 loop reads CASSLEGTGGSAYGYTF. The DNA for the CDR3 is TGTGCCAGCAGCTTAGAAGGGACAGGGGGGTCGGCCTATGGCTACACCTTC.

The genes are TRBV9 and TRBJ1-6; no firm D call. This CDR3 spans 14 amino acids. Deletions cut 0 bases from V and 7 bases from J, with 8 bases between. Germline V gives CDR1 SGDLS, CDR2 YYNGEE. CDR3 sequence: CASSVEQKNSPLHF. The CDR3 DNA sequence: TGTGCCAGCAGCGTAGAACAAAAGAATTCACCCCTCCACTTT.

The chain links TRBV11-2 to TRBJ1-3; TRBD1 might be the D (5 bases). The CDR3 is made up of 14 amino acids. Deletions cut 3 bases from V and 0 bases from J, with 6 bases between. The germline gives CDR1 SGHAT, CDR2 FQNNGV. CDR3 loop: CASSLTVSGNTIYF. The CDR3 nucleotides read TGTGCCAGCAGCTTGACAGTCTCTGGAAACACCATATATTTT. The full variable domain, with the rest looked up from reference TRBV11-2 and TRBJ1-3, is EAGVAQSPRYKIIEKRQSVAFWCNPISGHATLYWYQQILGQGPKLLIQFQNNGVVDDSQLPKDRFSAERLKGVDSTLKIQPAKLEDSAVYLCASSLTVSGNTIYFGEGSWLTVV.